This T cell receptor beta chain is from a study of CD8 T cells in Susac syndrome. Sequencing of TCR beta was carried out in blood CD8+ and CD4+ T cells. The authors reverse transcribed 0.5 to 1 ug RNA with random hexamers. With immunoSEQ multiplex PCR, TCR beta CDR3 was amplified across 54 Vbeta and 13 Jbeta. Via MiXCR, TCRdb re-called the immunoSEQ multiplex PCR reads, giving one row per CDR3 protein. Of about 200,000 distinct CDR3 sequences in the sample, 85% to 95% were seen once. The sequenced sample was CD4+ T cells from PBMCs. This sequence originates from a human donor with multiple sclerosis.

The chain's CDR3 is CASSPQDRPNTEAFF. The CDR3 region has the DNA TGTGCCAGCAGCCCCCAGGACAGGCCGAACACTGAAGCTTTCTTT. The chain has TRBV3-1 and TRBJ1-1; 7 nucleotides align to TRBD1. V lost 4 bases to trimming and J lost 1 base; unmatched junction nucleotides: 6. In germline, CDR1 is LGHDT, CDR2 YNNKEL (reference sequence). This CDR3 has 15 residues.